The 7 T cell receptor beta chains below all came from one sample that was sequenced in a study of blood T cells in healthy people across ages (dated by TCRdb to between 2014 and 2017). The library was prepared using 5' RACE. Sequencing was performed on an Illumina HiSeq 2500. The second PCR ran for about 6 to 12 cycles and used a J-beta primer mix along with a sample-barcoded 5' primer. TCRdb reworked the public reads: Q25 trimming with fastp, MiXCR clone assembly, productive beta chains retained. Rows with a matching CDR3 protein are joined into one entry that keeps the most common DNA and genes. The sample table holds about 760,000 distinct CDR3 sequences, of which just over 55% were seen once. The leading ten clones occupy about a quarter of the sample. What was sequenced was blood. These receptors all stem from a man aged 35 to 55 in good health.

A few counts support this clonotype. The V and J genes are TRBV7-2 and TRBJ2-3, with TRBD2 matching over 14 bases. This CDR3 is built from 19 residues. The ends lost 5 bases at V and 4 bases at J; junction bases unmatched: 14. CDR1 is SGHTA and CDR2 is FQGNSA in the germline V gene. The CDR3 bases are TGTGCCAGCAGCCTCTCTGGACTAGCGGGAGGTAGCTTGTCAGATACGCAGTATTTT. It yields the protein CASSLSGLAGGSLSDTQYF.

The chain uses TRBV28 and TRBJ2-4; D may be TRBD1 (6 bases). The J call may not be correct, given that the DNA end is closer to TRBJ2-7. This CDR3 region has 12 residues. In germline, CDR1 is MDHEN, CDR2 SYDVKM. The CDR3 loop reads CASARGIYEQYF. CDR3 nucleotide sequence: TGTGCCAGCGCAAGGGGGATCTACGAGCAGTACTTC.

V is TRBV20-1 and J is TRBJ1-6; no reliable D call. This CDR3 spans 13 amino acids. V shed 3 bases and J shed 9 bases, with 12 bases lying between them. Germline lookup yields CDR1 DFQATT and CDR2 SNEGSKA (reference sequence). The CDR3 nucleotides are TGCAGTGCTAGGGATCTGGTGGGTTCACCCCTCCACTTT. As protein: CSARDLVGSPLHF.

This clonotype was detected a few times. The V call is TRBV5-1, the J call TRBJ2-5; TRBD2 might be the D (5 bases). Germline CDR1 is SGHRS and CDR2 is YFSETQ. Deletions cut 5 bases from V and 5 bases from J, with 16 bases between. The length of the CDR3 is 14 residues. The CDR3 nucleotides read TGCGCCAGCAGAGGTGGAGCGGTTCGGGAGACCCAGTACTTC. This translates into CASRGGAVRETQYF.

The V gene is TRBV6-1, the J gene TRBJ1-5; D is undetermined. The CDR3 loop spans 13 amino acids. The ends were cut back, 7 bases at V and 4 bases at J, with 11 bases in the middle. Germline loops: CDR1 MNHNS, CDR2 SASEGT. The CDR3, as DNA: TGTGCCAGCACGGAGAGGACTAATCAGCCCCAGCATTTT. The encoded protein is CASTERTNQPQHF.

V gene TRBV20-1 combines with J gene TRBJ2-3, with TRBD1 matching over 7 bases. The J segment lost 1 base and the V segment lost 4 bases, leaving 5 bases of the junction unmatched. In germline, CDR1 is DFQATT, CDR2 SNEGSKA (reference sequence). There are 14 residues in the CDR3. The CDR3 region has the DNA TGCAGTGCTAAAAGACAGGGAGGCACAGATACGCAGTATTTT. Amino acids: CSAKRQGGTDTQYF.

This chain uses TRBV4-3 with TRBJ2-5, with TRBD1 matching over 9 bases. V was clipped by 3 bases and J by 5 bases; unmatched bases: 10. CDR3 length: 16 amino acids. The germline CDR1 and CDR2 sequences are LGHNA and YSLEER. The CDR3 spells CASSQEDRGPWETQYF. CDR3 nucleotides: TGCGCCAGCAGCCAGGAGGACAGGGGTCCCTGGGAGACCCAGTACTTC.